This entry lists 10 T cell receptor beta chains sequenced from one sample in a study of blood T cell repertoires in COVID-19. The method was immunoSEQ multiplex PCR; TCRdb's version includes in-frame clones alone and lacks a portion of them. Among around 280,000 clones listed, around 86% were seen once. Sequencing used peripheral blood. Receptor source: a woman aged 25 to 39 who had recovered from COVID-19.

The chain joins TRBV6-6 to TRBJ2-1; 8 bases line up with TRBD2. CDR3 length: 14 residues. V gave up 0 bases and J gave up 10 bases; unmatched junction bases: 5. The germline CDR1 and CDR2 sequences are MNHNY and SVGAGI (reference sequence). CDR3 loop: CASSYSSGGGEQFF. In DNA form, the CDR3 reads TGTGCCAGCAGTTACTCGTCGGGCGGGGGGGAGCAGTTCTTC.

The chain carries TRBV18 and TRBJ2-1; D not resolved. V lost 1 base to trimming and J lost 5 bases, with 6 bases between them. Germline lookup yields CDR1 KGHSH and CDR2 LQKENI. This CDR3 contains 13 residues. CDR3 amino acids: CASSPLIDNEQFF. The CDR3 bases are TGTGCCAGCTCACCACTTATAGACAATGAGCAGTTCTTC.

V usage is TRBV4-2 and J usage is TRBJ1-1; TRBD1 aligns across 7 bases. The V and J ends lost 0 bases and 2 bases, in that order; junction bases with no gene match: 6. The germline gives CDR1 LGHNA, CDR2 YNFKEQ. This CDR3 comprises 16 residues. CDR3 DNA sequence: TGTGCCAGCAGCCAAGATTGGGGGACAGTTAACACTGAAGCTTTCTTT. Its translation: CASSQDWGTVNTEAFF.

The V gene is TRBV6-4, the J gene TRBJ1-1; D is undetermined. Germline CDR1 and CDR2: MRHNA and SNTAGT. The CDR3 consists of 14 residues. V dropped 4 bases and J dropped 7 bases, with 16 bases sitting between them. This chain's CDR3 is CASSVSSRVDEAFF. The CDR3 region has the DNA TGTGCCAGCAGTGTTTCGTCCCGGGTTGATGAAGCTTTCTTT.

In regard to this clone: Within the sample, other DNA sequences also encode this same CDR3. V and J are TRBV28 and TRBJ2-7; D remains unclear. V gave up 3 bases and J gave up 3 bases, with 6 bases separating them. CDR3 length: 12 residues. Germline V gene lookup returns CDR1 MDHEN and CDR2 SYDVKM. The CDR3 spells CASSLSGYEQYF. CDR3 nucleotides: TGTGCCAGCAGTTTGTCAGGCTACGAGCAGTACTTC.

CDR3 bases: TGTGCCAGCAGTTTATCTGGCCCAGCGGGGAGCTCCTACGAGCAGTACTTC. Its protein is CASSLSGPAGSSYEQYF. V usage is TRBV27 and J usage is TRBJ2-7, with TRBD2 identical over 7 bases. J was trimmed by 0 bases and V by 0 bases; bases with no gene match: 8. This CDR3 has 17 amino acids. Germline V lookup: CDR1 MNHEY, CDR2 SMNVEV (reference sequence).

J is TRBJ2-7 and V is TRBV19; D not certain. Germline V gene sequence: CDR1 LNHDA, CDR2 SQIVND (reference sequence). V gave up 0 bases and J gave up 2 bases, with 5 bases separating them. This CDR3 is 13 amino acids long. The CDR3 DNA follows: TGTGCCAGTAGTATAGATCTTGCCTACGAGCAGTACTTC. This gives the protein CASSIDLAYEQYF.

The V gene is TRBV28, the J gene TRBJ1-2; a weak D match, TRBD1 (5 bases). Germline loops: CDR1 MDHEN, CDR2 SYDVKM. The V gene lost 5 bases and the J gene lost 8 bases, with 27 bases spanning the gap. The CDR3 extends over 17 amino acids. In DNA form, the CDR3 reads TGTGCCAGCAGTGGGTCTACTCCGGCGGGACCCGGAGGCGGCTACACCTTC. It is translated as CASSGSTPAGPGGGYTF.

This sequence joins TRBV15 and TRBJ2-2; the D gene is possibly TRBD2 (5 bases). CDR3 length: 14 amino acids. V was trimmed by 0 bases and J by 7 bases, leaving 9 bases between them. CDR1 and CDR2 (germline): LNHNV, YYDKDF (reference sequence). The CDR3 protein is CATSREVAGGELFF. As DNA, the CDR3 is TGTGCCACCAGCAGAGAAGTGGCGGGCGGGGAGCTGTTTTTT.

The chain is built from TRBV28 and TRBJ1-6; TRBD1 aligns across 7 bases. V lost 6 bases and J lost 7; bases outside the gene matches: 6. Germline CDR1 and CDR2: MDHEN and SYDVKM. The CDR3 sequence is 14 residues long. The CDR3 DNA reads TGTGCCAGCAGGCGGGACAGAAAGAATTCACCCCTCCACTTT. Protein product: CASRRDRKNSPLHF.